Following are 24 T cell receptor beta chains from one sample sequenced in a study of blood T cell repertoires in COVID-19. The assay was immunoSEQ multiplex PCR, and TCRdb's table has in-frame clones only and misses some. The table lists 150,000 or so clones, more than 70% of them singletons. Sequencing was performed on peripheral blood. These receptors were taken from a man aged 50-60 years with active or convalescent COVID-19.

The chain links TRBV9 to TRBJ2-4; TRBD2 might be the D (5 bases). V lost 4 bases and J 8 bases, leaving 16 bases between the germline ends. The CDR3 totals 14 residues. The germline CDR1 and CDR2 sequences are SGDLS and YYNGEE. In DNA form, the CDR3 reads TGTGCCAGCAGCCGCGGGCTACCCGCGGACATTCAGTACTTC. It yields the protein CASSRGLPADIQYF.

This clone was detected only a few times. The chain links TRBV19 to TRBJ1-2; no firm D call. V was clipped by 1 base and J by 2 bases, with 8 bases between them. There are 14 residues in the CDR3. The germline CDR1 and CDR2 sequences are LNHDA and SQIVND (reference sequence). CDR3 sequence (DNA): TGTGCCAGTAGTATAGTGGCAGAAAACTATGGCTACACCTTC. Encoded protein: CASSIVAENYGYTF.

This chain joins TRBV11-1 and TRBJ2-5, with no clear D. Germline CDR1 SGHAT, CDR2 FQDESV (reference sequence). Trimming pared 3 bases from V and 5 bases from J, leaving 4 bases between. The CDR3 runs 11 residues. The CDR3 is CASSFGETQYF. CDR3 nucleotides: TGTGCCAGCAGCTTCGGGGAGACCCAGTACTTC.

This clone was seen only a few times. The chain employs TRBV11-2 and TRBJ2-5, with TRBD2 matching 15 bases. V gave up 0 bases and J gave up 7 bases; unmatched junction bases: 6. This CDR3 region has 17 residues. From germline, CDR1 is SGHAT and CDR2 FQNNGV. CDR3: CASSLDGLAGGPGTQYF. CDR3 DNA sequence: TGTGCCAGCAGCTTAGACGGACTAGCGGGGGGGCCTGGGACCCAGTACTTC.

This chain joins TRBV13 and TRBJ2-7, with a weak D call TRBD2 (6 bases). The CDR3 loop spans 15 amino acids. Trimming took 0 bases from V and 2 from J, leaving 11 bases between them. Germline lookup yields CDR1 PRHDT and CDR2 FYEKMQ (reference sequence). The CDR3 DNA follows: TGTGCCAGCAGCTTAGGGGGGGGAATGACCTACGAGCAGTACTTC. Translation: CASSLGGGMTYEQYF.

As DNA, the CDR3 is TGTGCCAGCAACCTAGGCCCTACTAGCGGGAAACCCTCGTACAATGAGCAGTTCTTC. This codes for CASNLGPTSGKPSYNEQFF. V gene TRBV11-3 combines with J gene TRBJ2-1; TRBD2 matches at 10 bases. The CDR3 has 19 amino acids. V dropped 7 bases and J dropped 4; count of bases not matched to a gene: 19. Germline CDR1 SGHNT, CDR2 YENEEA.

The chain recombines TRBV2 with TRBJ1-1, with 10 nucleotides matching TRBD1. V shed 6 bases and J 2 bases; nucleotides not matched to a gene: 3. Germline V lookup: CDR1 SNHLY, CDR2 FYNNEI. The CDR3 spans 14 residues. The CDR3 DNA follows: TGTGCCAGCAGAAAGACAGGGGGCAACACTGAAGCTTTCTTT. It encodes CASRKTGGNTEAFF.

The rearrangement links TRBV19 to TRBJ2-7; 7 positions agree with TRBD2. CDR3 length equals 13 residues. Germline CDR1 LNHDA, CDR2 SQIVND (reference sequence). V lost 6 bases to trimming and J lost 6 bases; unmatched junction nucleotides: 8. The CDR3 nucleotides read TGTGCCAGTAGCGGGGTCACGGGGGGCGAGCAGTACTTC. Its translation is CASSGVTGGEQYF.

V gene TRBV4-3 combines with J gene TRBJ1-1; TRBD1 is a possible D gene (5 bases). The CDR3 runs to 14 residues. Germline V gives CDR1 LGHNA, CDR2 YSLEER. The V end was cut by 2 bases, the J end by 1 base, with 8 bases between. CDR3 loop: CASSQPDRNTEAFF. CDR3 nucleotides: TGCGCCAGCAGCCAACCAGACAGGAACACTGAAGCTTTCTTT.

V gene TRBV3-1 (or the pseudogene TRBV3-2) combines with J gene TRBJ2-2; 7 positions agree with TRBD2. Germline loops: CDR1 LGHDT, CDR2 YNNKEL (reference sequence). This CDR3 region has 16 residues. V dropped 0 bases and J dropped 6; count of bases not matched to a gene: 7. The CDR3 is CASSQERGRAAGELFF. As DNA, the CDR3 is TGTGCCAGCAGCCAAGAAAGAGGGAGGGCCGCCGGGGAGCTGTTTTTT.

The V gene is TRBV29-1, the J gene TRBJ1-2; 7 positions match TRBD1. The germline V gene encodes CDR1 SQVTM and CDR2 ANQGSEA. With V trimmed by 7 bases and J by 8 bases, 7 bases remained unmatched. The CDR3 covers 11 residues. The CDR3 DNA follows: TGCAGCGATGGACAGGTGGGGGGCTACACCTTC. Translation gives CSDGQVGGYTF.

This clone has more than one count but fewer than ten. The V call is TRBV7-2, the J call TRBJ1-3; D remains unclear. Trimming stripped 1 base from V and 0 bases from J, with 7 bases between. Germline V gives CDR1 SGHTA, CDR2 FQGNSA. The length of the CDR3 is 15 residues. The CDR3 sequence: CASSLEEHSGNTIYF. CDR3 nucleotide sequence: TGTGCCAGCAGCTTAGAGGAGCACTCTGGAAACACCATATATTTT.

The rearrangement joins TRBV7-3 to TRBJ2-3; TRBD2 agrees at 9 bases. With V trimmed by 5 bases and J by 0 bases, 3 bases remained unmatched. CDR3 length equals 15 residues. Germline loops: CDR1 SGHTA, CDR2 FQGTGA. Here the CDR3 reads CASSALAGSTDTQYF. CDR3 DNA sequence: TGTGCCAGCAGCGCCCTAGCGGGGAGCACAGATACGCAGTATTTT.

The chain uses TRBV5-4 and TRBJ2-5, with 7 bases matching TRBD2. The CDR3 contains 16 residues. Germline CDR1 is SGHNT and CDR2 is YYREEE (reference sequence). The V and J ends lost 4 bases and 5 bases, in that order; junction bases with no gene match: 14. In DNA, the CDR3 is TGTGCCAGCAGCCCTAGACTAGCCCAAGCGTGGGAGACCCAGTACTTC. Its translation: CASSPRLAQAWETQYF.

This clone has only one observation. The rearrangement links TRBV12-5 to TRBJ2-1; D is unclear. CDR1 LGHNT and CDR2 FRNRAP come from the germline V gene. This CDR3 spans 17 amino acids. V lost 0 bases to trimming and J lost 1 base, with 13 bases between them. In DNA form, the CDR3 reads TGTGCTAGTGGTTTGGTAATGGGTCCTAGTTCCTACAATGAGCAGTTCTTC. It is translated as CASGLVMGPSSYNEQFF.

The chain recombines TRBV5-4 with TRBJ1-1; D perhaps matches TRBD1 (6 bases). Trimming took 0 bases from V and 4 from J, leaving 7 bases between them. The CDR3 consists of 13 residues. Germline lookup yields CDR1 SGHNT and CDR2 YYREEE (reference sequence). The CDR3 nucleotides read TGTGCCAGCAGCTTGGCAGGGGCCACTGAAGCTTTCTTT. Residues: CASSLAGATEAFF.

The chain recombines TRBV7-9 with TRBJ2-7; 14 bases are a match to TRBD2. V lost 5 bases and J lost 5; bases outside the gene matches: 17. This CDR3 spans 19 amino acids. The germline V gene encodes CDR1 SEHNR and CDR2 FQNEAQ (reference sequence). The CDR3 DNA reads as TGTGCCAGCAGCCTAGGGACTAGCGGGAGAGGGGACCGACTAGACGAGCAGTACTTC. This sequence encodes CASSLGTSGRGDRLDEQYF. The variable domain in full, completed from reference TRBV7-9 and TRBJ2-7, reads DTGVSQNPRHKITKRGQNVTFRCDPISEHNRLYWYRQTLGQGPEFLTYFQNEAQLEKSRLLSDRFSAERPKGSFSTLEIQRTEQGDSAMYLCASSLGTSGRGDRLDEQYFGPGTRLTVT.

To note about this clone: Distinct nucleotide sequences in the sample also encode this CDR3. The chain uses TRBV5-1 and TRBJ2-5, with 8 bases fitting TRBD1. Germline CDR1 reads SGHRS; CDR2 reads YFSETQ. The trim removed 4 bases at V and 1 base at J, leaving 3 bases unmatched. This CDR3 is built from 14 residues. The CDR3 loop reads CASSLGQGQETQYF. CDR3 nucleotides: TGCGCCAGCAGCCTCGGACAGGGCCAAGAGACCCAGTACTTC. Full variable domain (outside the CDR3, taken from reference TRBV5-1 and TRBJ2-5): KAGVTQTPRYLIKTRGQQVTLSCSPISGHRSVSWYQQTPGQGLQFLFEYFSETQRNKGNFPGRFSGRQFSNSRSEMNVSTLELGDSALYLCASSLGQGQETQYFGPGTRLLVL.

CDR3 DNA: TGTGCCAGCAGCCGTTACAGCGGGCGCACAGATACGCAGTATTTT. Amino acid sequence: CASSRYSGRTDTQYF. The chain combines TRBV28 with TRBJ2-3, with D possibly being TRBD2 (6 bases). V lost 6 bases and J lost 1, with 14 bases in between. Germline V gene data show CDR1 as MDHEN and CDR2 as SYDVKM. There are 15 residues in the CDR3.

Comment on this clone: Relative to the germline gene, one junction end is altered; a read error may explain this. This sequence joins TRBV6-2 or TRBV6-3 and TRBJ1-1; 9 bases align to TRBD1. Germline lookup yields CDR1 MNHEY and CDR2 SVGEGT. The CDR3 covers 12 residues. In DNA form, the CDR3 reads TGTGCCAGCAGTTACCCGGGACAGGGCTTTCTCTTT. Translated: CASSYPGQGFLF.

The chain recombines TRBV2 with TRBJ1-2; TRBD1 aligns across 9 bases. The germline gives CDR1 SNHLY, CDR2 FYNNEI. With V trimmed by 6 bases and J by 7 bases, 12 bases remained unmatched. The CDR3 totals 15 residues. CDR3 in amino acids: CASREPGQGQSGYTF. The CDR3, as DNA: TGTGCCAGCAGGGAACCGGGACAGGGCCAGTCTGGCTACACCTTC.

This clone was seen only once. The chain carries TRBV14 and TRBJ1-6, with D hard to call. V was cut by 2 bases and J by 10 bases, with 12 bases left in between. This CDR3 has 14 residues. In germline, CDR1 is SGHDN, CDR2 FVKESK. In DNA form, the CDR3 reads TGTGCCAGCAGCCAACTAGCCTCGACCTCACCCCTCCACTTT. Encoded protein: CASSQLASTSPLHF.

The gene calls are TRBV19 and TRBJ2-2, with 7 bases aligning to TRBD2. Germline values: CDR1 LNHDA, CDR2 SQIVND (reference sequence). The CDR3 runs 16 residues. V trimming: 4 bases; J trimming: 4 bases; junction bases outside the gene matches: 9. This CDR3 is CASSNPPGGFTGELFF. The CDR3 DNA reads as TGTGCCAGTAGTAACCCCCCGGGGGGATTCACCGGGGAGCTGTTTTTT.

The chain is built from TRBV2 and TRBJ1-4, with D unresolved. Germline V gives CDR1 SNHLY, CDR2 FYNNEI. The CDR3 has 13 amino acids. V lost 7 bases, J lost 4 bases, and 10 bases lay in between. The CDR3 loop is CASNWAVNEKLFF. The DNA for the CDR3 is TGTGCCAGCAATTGGGCCGTTAATGAAAAACTGTTTTTT.